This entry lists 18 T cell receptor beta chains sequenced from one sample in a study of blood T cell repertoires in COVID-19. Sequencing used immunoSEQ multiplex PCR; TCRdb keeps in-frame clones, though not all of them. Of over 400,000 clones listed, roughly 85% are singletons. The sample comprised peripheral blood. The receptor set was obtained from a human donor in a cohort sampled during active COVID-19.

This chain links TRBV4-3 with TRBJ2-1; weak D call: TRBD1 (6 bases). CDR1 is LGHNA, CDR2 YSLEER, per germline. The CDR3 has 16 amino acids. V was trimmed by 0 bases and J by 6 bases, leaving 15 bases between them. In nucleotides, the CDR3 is TGCGCCAGCAGCCAAGAAGTTTCGGACAGCGGCAATGAGCAGTTCTTC. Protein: CASSQEVSDSGNEQFF.

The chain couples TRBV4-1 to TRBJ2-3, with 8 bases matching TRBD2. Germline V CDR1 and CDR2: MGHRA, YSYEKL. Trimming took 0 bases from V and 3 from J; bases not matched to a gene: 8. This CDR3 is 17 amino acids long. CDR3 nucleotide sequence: TGCGCCAGCAGCCAAGATCTCACGGGAGGGCCAACAGATACGCAGTATTTT. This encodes CASSQDLTGGPTDTQYF.

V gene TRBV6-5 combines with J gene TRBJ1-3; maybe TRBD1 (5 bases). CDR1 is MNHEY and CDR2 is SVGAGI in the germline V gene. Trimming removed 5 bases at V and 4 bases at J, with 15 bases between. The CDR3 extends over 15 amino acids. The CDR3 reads CASSRGGESGNTIYF. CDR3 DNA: TGTGCCAGCAGTAGGGGCGGTGAATCCGGAAACACCATATATTTT.

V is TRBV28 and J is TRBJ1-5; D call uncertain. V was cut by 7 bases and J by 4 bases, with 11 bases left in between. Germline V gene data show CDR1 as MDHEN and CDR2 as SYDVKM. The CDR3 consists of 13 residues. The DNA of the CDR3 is TGTGCCAGCATCCTCCGGGTAAATCAGCCCCAGCATTTT. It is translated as CASILRVNQPQHF. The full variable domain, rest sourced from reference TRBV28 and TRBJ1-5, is DVKVTQSSRYLVKRTGEKVFLECVQDMDHENMFWYRQDPGLGLRLIYFSYDVKMKEKGDIPEGYSVSREKKERFSLILESASTNQTSMYLCASILRVNQPQHFGDGTRLSIL.

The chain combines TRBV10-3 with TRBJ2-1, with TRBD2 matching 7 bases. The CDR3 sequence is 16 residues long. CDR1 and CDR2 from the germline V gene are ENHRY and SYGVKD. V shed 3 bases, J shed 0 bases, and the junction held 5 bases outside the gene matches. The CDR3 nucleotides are TGTGCCATCAGTGACCCGCGGGGGAGCTCCTACAATGAGCAGTTCTTC. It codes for CAISDPRGSSYNEQFF.

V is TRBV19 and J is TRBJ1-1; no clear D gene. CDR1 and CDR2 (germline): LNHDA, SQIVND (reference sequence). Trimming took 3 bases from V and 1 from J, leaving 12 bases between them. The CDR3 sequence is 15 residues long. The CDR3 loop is CASSIIGRTNTEAFF. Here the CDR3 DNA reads TGTGCCAGTAGTATTATTGGCAGAACGAACACTGAAGCTTTCTTT.

This CDR3 is CASSSPSGVLQETQYF. In DNA form, the CDR3 reads TGTGCCAGCTCGTCCCCTTCAGGGGTTCTCCAAGAGACCCAGTACTTC. The V gene is TRBV18, the J gene TRBJ2-5; D may be TRBD1 (6 bases). The CDR3 consists of 16 residues. Trimming took 6 bases from V and 1 from J, leaving 18 bases between them. Germline values: CDR1 KGHSH, CDR2 LQKENI.

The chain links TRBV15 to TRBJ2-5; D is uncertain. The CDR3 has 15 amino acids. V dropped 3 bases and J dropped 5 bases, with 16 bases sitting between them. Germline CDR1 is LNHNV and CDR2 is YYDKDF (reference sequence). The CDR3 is CATSRGYGGSETQYF. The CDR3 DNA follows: TGTGCCACCAGCAGGGGCTACGGTGGAAGTGAGACCCAGTACTTC.

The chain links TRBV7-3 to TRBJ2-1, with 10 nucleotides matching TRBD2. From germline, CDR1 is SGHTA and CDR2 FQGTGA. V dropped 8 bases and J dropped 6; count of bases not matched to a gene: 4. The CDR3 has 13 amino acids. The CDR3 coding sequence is TGTGCCAGCGGGGTAGCGGGGGGCAATGAGCAGTTCTTC. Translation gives CASGVAGGNEQFF.

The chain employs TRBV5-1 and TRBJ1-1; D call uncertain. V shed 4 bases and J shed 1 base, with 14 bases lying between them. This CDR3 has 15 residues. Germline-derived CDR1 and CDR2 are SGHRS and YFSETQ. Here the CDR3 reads CASSPELNRNTEAFF. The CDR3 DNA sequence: TGCGCCAGCAGCCCCGAGTTAAACCGGAACACTGAAGCTTTCTTT.

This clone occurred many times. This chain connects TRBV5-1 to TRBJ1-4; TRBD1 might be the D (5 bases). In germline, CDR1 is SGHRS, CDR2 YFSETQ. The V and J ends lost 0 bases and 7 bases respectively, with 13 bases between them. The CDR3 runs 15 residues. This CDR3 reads CASSLAQGGGEKLFF. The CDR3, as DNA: TGCGCCAGCAGCTTGGCTCAGGGAGGAGGTGAAAAACTGTTTTTT.

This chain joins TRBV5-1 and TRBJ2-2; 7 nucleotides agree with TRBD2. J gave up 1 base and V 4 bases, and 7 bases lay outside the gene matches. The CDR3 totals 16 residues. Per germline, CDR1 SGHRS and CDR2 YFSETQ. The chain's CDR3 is CASSPNIAGNTGELFF. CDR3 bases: TGCGCCAGCAGCCCAAACATAGCGGGGAACACCGGGGAGCTGTTTTTT.

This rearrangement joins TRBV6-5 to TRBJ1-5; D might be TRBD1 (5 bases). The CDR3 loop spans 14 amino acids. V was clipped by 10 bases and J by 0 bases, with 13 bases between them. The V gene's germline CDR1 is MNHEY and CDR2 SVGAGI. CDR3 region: CATADRDSNQPQHF. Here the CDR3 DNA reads TGTGCCACCGCCGACAGAGATAGCAATCAGCCCCAGCATTTT.

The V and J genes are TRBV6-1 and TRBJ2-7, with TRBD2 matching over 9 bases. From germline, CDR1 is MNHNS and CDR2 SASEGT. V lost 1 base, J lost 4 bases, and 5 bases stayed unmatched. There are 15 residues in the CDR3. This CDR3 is CASSEEGTSRYEQYF. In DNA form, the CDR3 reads TGTGCCAGCAGTGAAGAAGGGACTAGCCGGTACGAGCAGTACTTC.

The CDR3 coding sequence is TGTGCCAGCAGTTACGGACAGGGGGGCCTTTATGGCTACACCTTC. Protein product: CASSYGQGGLYGYTF. The chain has TRBV28 and TRBJ1-2, with TRBD1 identical over 10 bases. This CDR3 is built from 15 residues. With 4 bases clipped from V and 5 bases from J, the junction kept 7 bases outside the gene matches. Germline-derived CDR1 and CDR2 are MDHEN and SYDVKM.

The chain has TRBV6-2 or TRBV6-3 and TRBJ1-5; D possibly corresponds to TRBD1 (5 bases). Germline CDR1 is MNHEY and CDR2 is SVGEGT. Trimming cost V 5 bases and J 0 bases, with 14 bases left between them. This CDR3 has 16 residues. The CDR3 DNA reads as TGTGCCAGCAGTCGCTCGGCAGGGAATAGCAATCAGCCCCAGCATTTT. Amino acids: CASSRSAGNSNQPQHF.

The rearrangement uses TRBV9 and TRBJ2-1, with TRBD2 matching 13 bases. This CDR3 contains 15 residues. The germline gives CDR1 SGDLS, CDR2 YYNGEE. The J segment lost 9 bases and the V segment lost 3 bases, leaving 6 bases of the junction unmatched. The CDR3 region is CASSATSGRASEQFF. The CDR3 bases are TGTGCCAGCAGCGCAACTAGCGGGAGGGCCTCTGAGCAGTTCTTC.

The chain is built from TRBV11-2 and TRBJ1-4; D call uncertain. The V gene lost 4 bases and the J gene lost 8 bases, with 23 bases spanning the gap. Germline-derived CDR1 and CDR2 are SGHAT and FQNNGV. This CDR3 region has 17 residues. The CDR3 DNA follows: TGTGCCAGCAGCTCACAAAGAACCGGGCCCCGAGGGGAAAAACTGTTTTTT. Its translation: CASSSQRTGPRGEKLFF. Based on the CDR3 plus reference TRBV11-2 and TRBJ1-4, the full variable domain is EAGVAQSPRYKIIEKRQSVAFWCNPISGHATLYWYQQILGQGPKLLIQFQNNGVVDDSQLPKDRFSAERLKGVDSTLKIQPAKLEDSAVYLCASSSQRTGPRGEKLFFGSGTQLSVL.